This T cell receptor beta chain derives from a study of graft-versus-host responses after intestinal transplantation. Turning to the study itself: Anti-thymocyte globulin served as induction for all recipients, who then took tacrolimus and steroids for approximately 3 years. Study results and caveats: Levels of circulating GvH clones at their peak were associated with early post-transplant HvG declines. Marrow from the recipient contained GvH clones, some of which had appeared first in ileum or blood. Those patients showing graft-donor T cell macrochimerism displayed high graft-versus-host to host-versus-graft clonal ratios in allografts.

Germline CDR1 and CDR2: ENHRY and SYGVKD. CDR3 length: 13 amino acids. V was cut by 2 bases and J by 4 bases, with 6 bases left in between. A note on this clone: Its target is not known.

Measured with immunoSEQ multiplex PCR; TCRdb has only the in-frame clones, and not every one. This sample yields approximately 90,000 clones, of which 91% are seen a single time; 6% to 9% belongs to the top ten. This clonotype was sampled from a human donor who was the organ donor for an intestinal transplant. The rearrangement uses TRBV10-3 and TRBJ1-3; no definite D call. The sequenced sample was unstimulated CD8+ T cells sorted from spleen or lymph node cells, obtained before transplant. The CDR3 DNA follows: TGTGCCATCAGTGAGCCGTGGGGAAACACCATATATTTT. It yields the protein CAISEPWGNTIYF.